These 21 T cell receptor beta chains originate from one sample sequenced in a study of blood T cell repertoires in COVID-19. The repertoire was sequenced with immunoSEQ multiplex PCR; TCRdb's copy has only in-frame clones and lacks some. The repertoire holds 200,000 to 250,000 clones, with over 80% as singletons. Sequencing input: PBMCs or T cells enriched from blood (not recorded which). The receptors were gathered from a woman aged 18-29 years who had recovered from COVID-19.

The V gene is TRBV9, the J gene TRBJ1-3; D is undetermined. This CDR3 has 11 amino acids. Trimming stripped 7 bases from V and 2 bases from J, with 4 bases between. The germline V gene encodes CDR1 SGDLS and CDR2 YYNGEE. The CDR3 loop reads CASGPGNTIYF. DNA for the CDR3: TGTGCCAGCGGCCCTGGAAACACCATATATTTT.

The chain employs TRBV6-1 and TRBJ1-2; D gene unclear. The CDR3 is made up of 14 amino acids. Germline-derived CDR1 and CDR2 are MNHNS and SASEGT. The V end was cut by 1 base, the J end by 4 bases, with 10 bases between. DNA of the CDR3: TGTGCCAGCAGTGAAGAAGTTCGGGGCTATGGCTACACCTTC. It yields the protein CASSEEVRGYGYTF.

The table lists this clone with a count of one. CDR3 amino acids: CASSSDKSYGYTF. CDR3 DNA sequence: TGTGCCAGCAGTTCCGACAAAAGCTATGGCTACACCTTC. This chain uses TRBV2 with TRBJ1-2, with D unclear. Germline CDR1 reads SNHLY; CDR2 reads FYNNEI. The CDR3 has 13 amino acids. Trimming left V 5 bases short and J 4 bases short, with 11 bases between.

This chain connects TRBV20-1 to TRBJ1-1, with D maybe TRBD1 (5 bases). CDR3 length equals 13 residues. CDR1 and CDR2 from the germline V gene are DFQATT and SNEGSKA (reference sequence). The germline V and J ends were trimmed by 3 bases and 4 bases, with 12 bases remaining between them. The DNA of the CDR3 is TGCAGTGCTAGTAGGGGTGTCGGCACTGAAGCTTTCTTT. Translated: CSASRGVGTEAFF.

The chain uses TRBV5-1 and TRBJ1-2; D is possibly TRBD1 (5 bases). V lost 5 bases and J 0 bases, leaving 11 bases between the germline ends. Germline V CDR1 and CDR2: SGHRS, YFSETQ. The CDR3 runs 14 residues. This CDR3 reads CASRLTETNYGYTF. The DNA of the CDR3 is TGCGCCAGCAGGCTGACAGAAACTAACTATGGCTACACCTTC.

The V and J genes are TRBV5-4 and TRBJ1-2; no definite D call. Germline V CDR1 and CDR2: SGHNT, YYREEE (reference sequence). Trimming removed 0 bases from V and 5 bases from J, with 11 bases in between. CDR3 length equals 14 residues. The DNA for the CDR3 is TGTGCCAGCAGCTTGGAGCAACAGTTGTATGGCTACACCTTC. This sequence encodes CASSLEQQLYGYTF.

V and J are TRBV5-4 and TRBJ2-7; D is unresolved. The CDR3 is 14 amino acids. The V end lost 0 bases, the J end lost 3 bases, and 10 bases lay between the germline ends. Germline V gives CDR1 SGHNT, CDR2 YYREEE (reference sequence). CDR3 sequence (DNA): TGTGCCAGCAGCTTGGCGGGTCAGAGCTACGAGCAGTACTTC. Its translation is CASSLAGQSYEQYF.

The chain employs TRBV28 and TRBJ2-3; 7 nucleotides align to TRBD1. The germline gives CDR1 MDHEN, CDR2 SYDVKM. The J segment lost 4 bases and the V segment lost 3 bases, leaving 4 bases of the junction unmatched. The CDR3 contains 14 residues. The CDR3 coding sequence is TGTGCCAGCAGTTTTAACAGGGGAGCAGATACGCAGTATTTT. Translation: CASSFNRGADTQYF.

The chain has TRBV9 and TRBJ2-3, with D unresolved. V gave up 4 bases and J gave up 3 bases, with 15 bases separating them. The CDR3 contains 15 residues. Per the germline V gene, CDR1 is SGDLS and CDR2 is YYNGEE. CDR3 sequence: CASSPRIAGTDTQYF. The CDR3 DNA follows: TGTGCCAGCAGCCCCCGGATAGCCGGGACAGATACGCAGTATTTT.

The chain couples TRBV6-5 to TRBJ2-1, with 7 bases that match TRBD2. The CDR3 runs 14 residues. V shed 8 bases and J 5 bases; nucleotides not matched to a gene: 9. The germline CDR1 and CDR2 sequences are MNHEY and SVGAGI. This CDR3 reads CASSTGLFNNEQFF. CDR3 nucleotide sequence: TGTGCCAGCTCTACGGGACTATTCAACAATGAGCAGTTCTTC.

The CDR3 spells CASTLGGYEQYF. The CDR3 region has the DNA TGTGCCAGCACACTGGGGGGCTACGAGCAGTACTTC. The chain recombines TRBV5-6 with TRBJ2-7; possible D gene TRBD2, 6 bases. The CDR3 is 12 amino acids. Trimming shortened V by 6 bases and J by 3 bases, and 10 bases separated the two germline ends. The germline CDR1 and CDR2 sequences are SGHDT and YYEEEE.

This rearrangement joins TRBV10-3 to TRBJ1-5, with 8 positions matching TRBD1. Germline trimming cut 4 bases from V and 9 bases from J; bases unmatched to any gene: 5. CDR1 ENHRY and CDR2 SYGVKD come from the germline V gene. The CDR3 runs 13 residues. CDR3 amino acids: CAISGTGSGPQHF. The CDR3 DNA sequence: TGTGCCATCAGTGGGACAGGGAGTGGGCCCCAGCATTTT.

The chain recombines TRBV4-1 with TRBJ1-2; D is unclear. The germline CDR1 and CDR2 sequences are MGHRA and YSYEKL. V was shortened by 0 bases and J by 8 bases, with 16 bases between the two germline ends. The CDR3 is 15 amino acids. Here the CDR3 DNA reads TGCGCCAGCAGCCAAGACAGGTCAGCAGGAAAAGGCTACACCTTC. Protein sequence: CASSQDRSAGKGYTF.

The chain employs TRBV4-3 and TRBJ2-5; TRBD1 agrees at 7 bases. The germline CDR1 and CDR2 sequences are LGHNA and YSLEER. This CDR3 has 14 residues. J was trimmed by 5 bases and V by 1 base; bases with no gene match: 4. The CDR3 protein is CASSQGQGTETQYF. As DNA, the CDR3 is TGCGCCAGCAGCCAAGGACAGGGAACCGAGACCCAGTACTTC.

This rearrangement joins TRBV9 to TRBJ2-1, with 12 bases fitting TRBD2. This CDR3 contains 16 residues. CDR1 and CDR2 (germline): SGDLS, YYNGEE. The V gene end was trimmed by 7 bases and the J gene end by 9 bases; junction bases not matched to a gene: 14. In DNA form, the CDR3 reads TGTGCCAGCGACGGGGCCAGGACTAGCGGGACTTGTGAGCAGTTCTTC. This translates into CASDGARTSGTCEQFF.

The chain combines TRBV14 with TRBJ1-2, with D unresolved. Germline lookup yields CDR1 SGHDN and CDR2 FVKESK. Deletions cut 0 bases from V and 5 bases from J, with 13 bases between. CDR3 length equals 15 residues. The CDR3: CASSQDPASSYGYTF. The CDR3 nucleotides are TGTGCCAGCAGCCAAGACCCAGCGTCTTCATATGGCTACACCTTC.

The chain uses TRBV3-1 (or the pseudogene TRBV3-2) and TRBJ2-2, with D maybe TRBD2 (6 bases). The germline V and J ends were trimmed by 1 base and 6 bases, with 12 bases remaining between them. Germline V lookup: CDR1 LGHDT, CDR2 YNNKEL (reference sequence). The CDR3 loop spans 15 amino acids. The CDR3, as DNA: TGTGCCAGCAGCCAAGGGGCGGGATCGGCCGGGGAGCTGTTTTTT. It translates to CASSQGAGSAGELFF.

The V gene is TRBV27, the J gene TRBJ2-1; 8 nucleotides align to TRBD2. With V trimmed by 0 bases and J by 3 bases, 7 bases remained unmatched. Germline values: CDR1 MNHEY, CDR2 SMNVEV (reference sequence). The CDR3 totals 17 residues. The CDR3 sequence is CASSLSIGTRVYNEQFF. Written as DNA, the CDR3 is TGTGCCAGCAGTTTATCAATAGGGACTAGGGTCTACAATGAGCAGTTCTTC.

This chain connects TRBV6-5 to TRBJ2-1; 8 bases line up with TRBD2. This CDR3 spans 15 amino acids. CDR1 and CDR2 (germline): MNHEY, SVGAGI. V lost 6 bases, J lost 7 bases, and 11 bases stayed unmatched. CDR3: CASSRQIAGRNEQFF. In DNA, the CDR3 is TGTGCCAGCAGCCGTCAGATAGCGGGGCGGAATGAGCAGTTCTTC.

This chain joins TRBV6-5 and TRBJ1-1; D may be TRBD1 (5 bases). This CDR3 is 14 amino acids long. Germline V gives CDR1 MNHEY, CDR2 SVGAGI. Deletions cut 7 bases from V and 3 bases from J, with 15 bases between. In nucleotides, the CDR3 is TGTGCCAGCACAATTGGCGGGGCGGACACTGAAGCTTTCTTT. Translated: CASTIGGADTEAFF.

This sequence joins TRBV28 and TRBJ2-4; D is unresolved. V gave up 3 bases and J gave up 4 bases, with 10 bases separating them. The CDR3 runs to 14 residues. Germline values: CDR1 MDHEN, CDR2 SYDVKM. CDR3 sequence: CASSFRPTKNIQYF. Here the CDR3 DNA reads TGTGCCAGCAGTTTCCGACCGACAAAAAACATTCAGTACTTC.